Sequencing of this T cell receptor (beta chain) was carried out in a study of cytomegalovirus exposure and HLA in healthy donors. Study details: A subsequent analysis reported that the approximately 120 validation repertoires were produced on the same platform that had also been used for the 666 first-cohort repertoires. The study's findings and limits: The classifier was said to identify cytomegalovirus status with high specificity and sensitivity. The authors enumerated over 150 TCR beta chains as linked to cytomegalovirus.

About this clone: Its antigen is not identified.

CDR3 length: 12 residues. Trimming took off 7 bases at V and 7 bases at J, with 13 bases between the two ends. Germline lookup yields CDR1 SNHLY and CDR2 FYNNEI. Some clones are missing from TCRdb's copy, which holds only in-frame ones; the method was immunoSEQ multiplex PCR. The sample yields some 140,000 clones, roughly 90% seen once. This chain joins TRBV2 and TRBJ1-1; D gene uncertain. The source is a young man in good health and CMV-seronegative. Sequencing used PBMCs. The CDR3 sequence is CASKTLPDEAFF. The CDR3 nucleotides read TGTGCCAGCAAGACACTCCCTGATGAAGCTTTCTTT.